A single sample is the source of the 18 T cell receptor beta chains below, sequenced in a study of radiation and T cells in renal cell carcinoma. Indicated time point: baseline pretreatment blood. As to treatment: 15 Gy SBRT to primary tumor, nephrectomy 4 weeks later. The assay was immunoSEQ multiplex PCR, and TCRdb's table has in-frame clones only and misses some. This sample yields about 130,000 clones, of which 88% are seen a single time; around 11% belongs to the top ten. Sample: blood, taken from a patient whose treatment included radiotherapy and nephrectomy. Receptor source: a woman between 45 and 60 years old with renal cell carcinoma.

The chain joins TRBV6-1 to TRBJ2-5; 9 nucleotides agree with TRBD2. The germline gives CDR1 MNHNS, CDR2 SASEGT. V was pared by 0 bases and J by 5 bases, with 10 bases of the junction left unmatched. This CDR3 is 17 amino acids long. CDR3 protein: CASSEAASGEFKETQYF. The CDR3 nucleotides are TGTGCCAGCAGTGAAGCGGCTAGCGGGGAGTTCAAGGAGACCCAGTACTTC.

The genes are TRBV7-8 and TRBJ1-5; 9 positions match TRBD1. V lost 5 bases, J lost 0 bases, and 11 bases stayed unmatched. This CDR3 spans 18 amino acids. Germline CDR1 is SGHVS and CDR2 is FQNEAQ. CDR3 loop: CASSPGTGRGNSNQPQHF. CDR3 DNA sequence: TGTGCCAGCAGCCCTGGGACAGGGAGGGGGAATAGCAATCAGCCCCAGCATTTT.

The chain joins TRBV7-8 to TRBJ1-5; D is ambiguous. The CDR3 totals 16 residues. V was shortened by 5 bases and J by 4 bases, with 18 bases between the two germline ends. Germline V gene lookup returns CDR1 SGHVS and CDR2 FQNEAQ. CDR3 sequence: CASSPEGRLPNQPQHF. Here the CDR3 DNA reads TGTGCCAGCAGCCCGGAAGGACGGCTCCCAAATCAGCCCCAGCATTTT.

The chain has TRBV6-5 and TRBJ1-1, with D unresolved. The germline V gene has CDR1 MNHEY and CDR2 SVGAGI. The CDR3 is 11 amino acids. Trimming took 5 bases from V and 8 from J, leaving 9 bases between them. CDR3 in amino acids: CASSLGTEAFF. In DNA, the CDR3 is TGTGCCAGCAGTCTGGGCACAGAAGCTTTCTTT.

This chain links TRBV5-1 with TRBJ2-5; possibly TRBD1 for D (6 bases). V was cut by 0 bases and J by 5 bases, with 11 bases left in between. This CDR3 region has 14 residues. The germline V gene encodes CDR1 SGHRS and CDR2 YFSETQ. The CDR3: CASSLGTARETQYF. CDR3 DNA sequence: TGCGCCAGCAGCTTGGGGACAGCTCGGGAGACCCAGTACTTC.

The sample holds one count of this clone. The chain combines TRBV4-3 with TRBJ2-7, with 14 bases identical to TRBD2. The germline V gene has CDR1 LGHNA and CDR2 YSLEER. The ends lost 1 base at V and 4 bases at J; junction bases unmatched: 3. The length of the CDR3 is 16 residues. CDR3 DNA: TGCGCCAGCAGCCAAGTAGGGACTAGCGGGGGTTACGAGCAGTACTTC. This codes for CASSQVGTSGGYEQYF.

The chain links TRBV6-1 to TRBJ1-2; 7 bases fit TRBD1. V was clipped by 2 bases and J by 5 bases; unmatched bases: 5. Looked up from germline, CDR1 is MNHNS and CDR2 is SASEGT. This CDR3 region has 14 residues. CDR3 nucleotide sequence: TGTGCCAGCAGTGAAAGGGGGCCAGGATATGGCTACACCTTC. Protein product: CASSERGPGYGYTF.

The chain uses TRBV25-1 and TRBJ1-1; the match to TRBD1 covers 11 bases. From germline, CDR1 is MGHDK and CDR2 SYGVNS. Trimming at V came to 4 bases and at J to 5 bases, leaving 9 bases not matched to a gene. The CDR3 loop spans 16 amino acids. The CDR3, as DNA: TGTGCCAGCAGTGCTACTACCGGGACAGGGGGTACTGAAGCTTTCTTT. Protein: CASSATTGTGGTEAFF. The full variable domain, in which reference TRBV25-1 and TRBJ1-1 provide the parts outside the CDR3, is EADIYQTPRYLVIGTGKKITLECSQTMGHDKMYWYQQDPGMELHLIHYSYGVNSTEKGDLSSESTVSRIRTEHFPLTLESARPSHTSQYLCASSATTGTGGTEAFFGQGTRLTVV.

The genes are TRBV2 and TRBJ2-1, with a weak D call TRBD2 (6 bases). Per germline, CDR1 SNHLY and CDR2 FYNNEI. The CDR3 contains 15 residues. The V end was cut by 6 bases, the J end by 8 bases, with 20 bases between. The CDR3 is CASRQGFGTYDEQFF. The CDR3 DNA reads TGTGCCAGCAGACAAGGGTTCGGGACTTACGATGAGCAGTTCTTC.

The J gene is TRBJ1-5, the V gene TRBV18, with TRBD1 matching 7 bases. The CDR3 spans 15 residues. The J segment lost 2 bases and the V segment lost 5 bases, leaving 6 bases of the junction unmatched. CDR1 is KGHSH, CDR2 LQKENI, per germline. CDR3 amino acids: CASSAKQGGNQPQHF. The CDR3, as DNA: TGTGCCAGCTCAGCTAAGCAGGGGGGCAATCAGCCCCAGCATTTT.

This chain links TRBV11-3 with TRBJ2-5; tentatively, D is TRBD1 (6 bases). This CDR3 has 15 residues. V was pared by 5 bases and J by 1 base, with 14 bases between. CDR1 and CDR2 (germline): SGHNT, YENEEA. In DNA form, the CDR3 reads TGTGCCAGCAGCCCTGGGACACTTCCCCAAGAGACCCAGTACTTC. The encoded protein is CASSPGTLPQETQYF. The whole variable domain, filled in from reference TRBV11-3 and TRBJ2-5, reads EAGVVQSPRYKIIEKKQPVAFWCNPISGHNTLYWYLQNLGQGPELLIRYENEEAVDDSQLPKDRFSAERLKGVDSTLKIQPAELGDSAVYLCASSPGTLPQETQYFGPGTRLLVL.

This sequence joins TRBV9 and TRBJ2-7, with TRBD1 matching over 9 bases. This CDR3 has 17 residues. Germline V gives CDR1 SGDLS, CDR2 YYNGEE. Losses at the gene ends were 0 bases for V and 3 bases for J; bases not matched to a gene: 10. The CDR3 sequence is CASSVGLIGTGFYEQYF. CDR3 DNA: TGTGCCAGCAGCGTAGGGTTAATTGGGACAGGGTTCTACGAGCAGTACTTC.

A single count supports this clone. This sequence joins TRBV4-2 and TRBJ2-3, with unresolved D. The CDR3 has 11 residues. Trimming cost V 6 bases and J 3 bases, with 4 bases left between them. Per germline, CDR1 LGHNA and CDR2 YNFKEQ. CDR3 sequence: CASRPTDTQYF. DNA for the CDR3: TGTGCCAGCAGACCAACAGATACGCAGTATTTT.

The V gene is TRBV6-5, the J gene TRBJ1-2, with TRBD1 as a possible D gene (6 bases). Trimming left V 0 bases short and J 8 bases short, with 19 bases between. CDR3 size: 16 residues. CDR1 is MNHEY and CDR2 is SVGAGI in the germline V gene. For the CDR3, the DNA is TGTGCCAGCAGTTACTCGAAGGCAGAGGGGGGTTACGGCTACACCTTC. It encodes CASSYSKAEGGYGYTF.

The V gene is TRBV11-2, the J gene TRBJ1-5; D gene uncertain. The germline CDR1 and CDR2 sequences are SGHAT and FQNNGV. Trimming stripped 2 bases from V and 4 bases from J, with 6 bases between. This CDR3 contains 13 residues. DNA for the CDR3: TGTGCCAGCAGCTTAACAGATAATCAGCCCCAGCATTTT. Protein: CASSLTDNQPQHF.

This clone was counted at least ten times. The chain recombines TRBV11-2 with TRBJ2-7, with D perhaps matching TRBD1 (6 bases). The CDR3 runs 14 residues. The ends were cut back, 5 bases at V and 1 base at J, with 12 bases in the middle. Germline values: CDR1 SGHAT, CDR2 FQNNGV. The CDR3 region is CASSVDSFSYEQYF. CDR3 in DNA: TGTGCCAGCAGCGTGGACAGTTTTTCCTACGAGCAGTACTTC.

The chain carries TRBV14 and TRBJ2-6, with D unresolved. The length of the CDR3 is 16 residues. Germline V gives CDR1 SGHDN, CDR2 FVKESK. V gave up 5 bases and J gave up 1 base, with 12 bases separating them. CDR3 region: CASSELLGSGANVLTF. The CDR3 DNA sequence: TGTGCCAGCAGCGAACTCCTGGGGTCTGGGGCCAACGTCCTGACTTTC.

The chain recombines TRBV19 with TRBJ2-4, with a possible D match to TRBD1 (6 bases). CDR1 LNHDA and CDR2 SQIVND come from the germline V gene (reference sequence). CDR3 length equals 11 residues. With 10 bases removed from V and 6 bases from J, the gap between germline ends came to 10 bases. The CDR3: CATLTGNIQYF. The DNA for the CDR3 is TGTGCCACCTTGACAGGAAACATTCAGTACTTC.